Only one count was recorded for the clone carrying this T cell receptor (beta chain). What it binds is unknown. Sequenced by immunoSEQ multiplex PCR; TCRdb stores in-frame clones only, minus some. The sample lists over 5,000 clones, around 71% occurring once. V lost 5 bases, J lost 0 bases, and 4 bases stayed unmatched. Germline V gives CDR1 MNHEY, CDR2 SMNVEV (reference sequence). The CDR3 spans 18 residues. This sample was included in a study of CD8 T cell repertoires and HIV-1 epitope variants. Study overall: Controls included no peptide, Ebola AY9 epitope, and a CMV, EBV, flu pool. Equal numbers of autologous T cell-negative cells presented antigen to enriched T cells. The baseline condition was 1M T cells left uncultured.

General study points: Most of the nine antigen-specific clonotypes appeared cross-reactive to autologous or escape variants.

The sample consisted of cultured CD8+ T cells derived from PBMCs. The V gene is TRBV27, the J gene TRBJ2-1; 16 bases line up with TRBD2. The clonotype was recovered from a male donor with HIV. CDR3 DNA: TGTGCCAGCAGTCCAGGGACTAGCGGGGGGGCCTCCTACAATGAGCAGTTCTTC. This codes for CASSPGTSGGASYNEQFF.